These T cell receptor beta chains were read from a single sample in a study of T-cell memory formation after mild COVID-19. MiXCR, applied by TCRdb to the 5' RACE reads, yields one record per CDR3 protein. The repertoire includes 180,000 or so distinct CDR3 sequences, 11% of them detected once, and approximately 3.4% sits in the top ten. Material: PBMCs or a T cell subset sorted from them (not recorded which). These receptors all come from a man younger than 35 who had mild COVID-19 (a few samples of this study predate the infection). Cell type and time point are not known. CDR3s include the opening cysteine and the closing phenylalanine or tryptophan. D genes are given only for firm matches. Rows give clone size only sometimes, using once, few, many, or a class for an expanded clone.

D gene | J gene | V gene | clone size | CDR3 protein | CDR3 DNA
NA | TRBJ2-1 | TRBV5-1 | NA | CASSLDSGYNEQFF | TGCGCCAGCAGCTTGGACTCGGGGTACAATGAGCAGTTCTTC
NA | TRBJ2-2 | TRBV5-1 | NA | CASSLAGDTGELFF | TGCGCCAGCAGCTTGGCGGGGGACACCGGGGAGCTGTTTTTT
TRBD2 | TRBJ2-7 | TRBV5-1 | few | CASSVLPSGGAEGSYEQYF | TGCGCCAGCAGCGTACTGCCTAGCGGGGGGGCCGAGGGTTCCTACGAGCAGTACTTC
TRBD2 | TRBJ2-3 | TRBV7-2 | NA | CASSIAGPSTDTQYF | TGTGCCAGTAGCATAGCGGGACCTAGCACAGATACGCAGTATTTT
NA | TRBJ2-1 | TRBV7-9 | few | CASSLAGGPDEQFF | TGTGCCAGCAGCTTAGCGGGCGGCCCCGATGAGCAGTTCTTC
TRBD2 | TRBJ2-5 | TRBV6-1 | few | CASSEVPGLASKTQYF | TGTGCCAGCAGTGAAGTGCCGGGACTAGCCAGTAAGACCCAGTACTTC
TRBD1 | TRBJ2-1 | TRBV4-3 | few | CASSQLTGQGPNEQFF | TGCGCCAGCAGCCAATTAACCGGACAGGGCCCAAATGAGCAGTTCTTC
NA | TRBJ2-1 | TRBV19 | few | CASSIGRGRSYNEQFF | TGTGCCAGTAGTATAGGGCGGGGCCGGTCCTACAATGAGCAGTTCTTC
NA | TRBJ1-1 | TRBV4-2 | few | CASSQGDPDGTEAFF | TGTGCCAGCAGCCAGGGGGACCCCGATGGGACTGAAGCTTTCTTT
NA | TRBJ1-5 | TRBV6-2/TRBV6-3 | NA | CASSYLPYSNQPQHF | TGTGCCAGCAGTTATTTACCGTATAGCAATCAGCCCCAGCATTTT
NA | TRBJ2-5 | TRBV7-9 | few | CASSPRPGSQRQYF | TGTGCCAGCAGCCCTCGACCCGGGTCCCAGCGCCAGTACTTC
NA | TRBJ2-5 | TRBV7-2 | few | CASSRAQGETQYF | TGTGCCAGCAGTCGGGCCCAGGGAGAGACCCAGTACTTC
NA | TRBJ2-3 | TRBV7-9 | few | CASSPTRRHDTQYF | TGTGCCAGCAGCCCCACCCGAAGGCACGATACGCAGTATTTT
NA | TRBJ2-2 | TRBV10-3 | few | CAISGDTQRNTGELFF | TGTGCCATCAGTGGGGACACACAAAGGAACACCGGGGAGCTGTTTTTT
NA | TRBJ1-1 | TRBV7-9 | few | CASSLVSEAFF | TGTGCCAGCAGCTTAGTCTCTGAAGCTTTCTTT
NA | TRBJ2-6 | TRBV4-1 | NA | CASSEIVQLSGANVLTF | TGCGCCAGCAGCGAAATTGTACAGCTCTCTGGGGCCAACGTCCTGACTTTC
NA | TRBJ1-1 | TRBV7-9 | many | CASSHPEAFF | TGTGCCAGCAGTCACCCTGAAGCTTTCTTT
TRBD1 | TRBJ1-4 | TRBV28 | few | CASSPGTGHEKLFF | TGTGCCAGCAGCCCCGGGACAGGGCATGAAAAACTGTTTTTT
NA | TRBJ2-3 | TRBV4-3 | few | CASSQDVVPQGTQYF | TGCGCCAGCAGCCAAGATGTTGTCCCGCAAGGTACGCAGTATTTT
NA | TRBJ2-5 | TRBV5-4 | few | CASTTSLGRKETQYF | TGTGCCAGCACAACCTCACTGGGACGAAAAGAGACCCAGTACTTC
NA | TRBJ1-4 | TRBV7-2 | few | CASSLQGTVNEKLFF | TGTGCCAGCAGCTTACAAGGGACGGTTAATGAAAAACTGTTTTTT
NA | TRBJ1-1 | TRBV11-2 | few | CASRLLRRNTEAFF | TGTGCCAGCAGACTACTAAGACGGAACACTGAAGCTTTCTTT
NA | TRBJ2-7 | TRBV6-2/TRBV6-3 | NA | CASSWGVYEQYF | TGTGCCAGCAGTTGGGGGGTGTACGAGCAGTACTTC
NA | TRBJ2-5 | TRBV29-1 | NA | CSVGISQETQYF | TGCAGCGTTGGTATCAGCCAAGAGACCCAGTACTTC
NA | TRBJ2-2 | TRBV5-1 | NA | CASSPGELAGELFF | TGCGCCAGCTCCCCGGGGGAGCTGGCCGGGGAGCTGTTTTTT
TRBD2 | TRBJ2-3 | TRBV7-2 | many | CASSGYGGAIGDTQYF | TGTGCCAGCAGCGGCTACGGGGGGGCCATCGGTGATACGCAGTATTTT
NA | TRBJ1-5 | TRBV5-1 | few | CASSDGAVNQPQHF | TGCGCCAGCAGCGATGGGGCGGTCAATCAGCCCCAGCATTTT
TRBD1 | TRBJ2-3 | TRBV19 | NA | CASSLRQGDTQYF | TGTGCCAGTAGTCTCCGACAGGGAGATACGCAGTATTTT
TRBD1 | TRBJ1-6 | TRBV3-1 | NA | CASQGQGESPLHF | TGTGCCAGCCAGGGACAGGGGGAATCACCCCTCCACTTT
NA | TRBJ1-1 | TRBV5-1 | many | CASSLGESEAFF | TGCGCCAGCAGCTTGGGGGAGAGTGAAGCTTTCTTT
TRBD1 | TRBJ1-2 | TRBV6-6 | NA | CASSHARDRAYGYTF | TGTGCCAGCAGTCATGCACGGGACAGGGCCTATGGCTACACCTTC
NA | TRBJ2-7 | TRBV5-1 | NA | CASSLARGREQYF | TGCGCCAGCAGCTTGGCTCGGGGGCGCGAGCAGTACTTC
NA | TRBJ2-2 | TRBV5-6 | NA | CASSFGGGELFF | TGTGCCAGCAGCTTTGGCGGGGGGGAGCTGTTTTTT
NA | TRBJ2-1 | TRBV14 | NA | CASSQGRNNYNEQFF | TGTGCCAGCAGCCAAGGACGGAACAACTACAATGAGCAGTTCTTC
NA | TRBJ1-2 | TRBV7-2 | NA | CASSLGWSGNGYTF | TGTGCCAGCAGCTTAGGTTGGTCTGGGAATGGCTACACCTTC
NA | TRBJ2-3 | TRBV5-1 | few | CASSFETGLYTDTQYF | TGCGCCAGCAGCTTCGAGACAGGATTATACACAGATACGCAGTATTTT
TRBD2 | TRBJ2-3 | TRBV5-1 | many | CASSLGLAGTSTDTQYF | TGCGCCAGCAGCTTGGGTCTAGCGGGGACAAGCACAGATACGCAGTATTTT
TRBD1 | TRBJ2-1 | TRBV5-1 | NA | CASSFTGGNEQFF | TGCGCCAGCAGCTTCACAGGGGGGAATGAGCAGTTCTTC
NA | TRBJ2-5 | TRBV12-3/TRBV12-4 | NA | CASSFKGVETQYF | TGTGCCAGCAGTTTTAAAGGGGTTGAGACCCAGTACTTC
NA | TRBJ1-1 | TRBV4-3 | medium-sized | CASSQDRNTEAFF | TGCGCCAGCAGCCAGGACAGAAACACTGAAGCTTTCTTT
TRBD2 | TRBJ2-1 | TRBV6-5 | many | CASSYSPGLSNEQFF | TGTGCCAGCAGTTACTCACCGGGACTATCAAATGAGCAGTTCTTC
TRBD2 | TRBJ2-5 | TRBV20-1 | many | CSAKSFFSGGVETQYF | TGCAGTGCTAAATCCTTTTTTAGCGGGGGGGTAGAGACCCAGTACTTC
NA | TRBJ1-1 | TRBV7-9 | NA | CASSVGQLNEAFF | TGTGCCAGCAGCGTTGGACAGCTAAATGAAGCTTTCTTT
TRBD1 | TRBJ1-2 | TRBV4-2 | NA | CASSQTVTGLTGYTF | TGTGCCAGCAGCCAAACCGTGACAGGGTTGACGGGCTACACCTTC
NA | TRBJ2-2 | TRBV20-1 | many | CSARVAANTGELFF | TGCAGTGCTAGGGTAGCGGCGAACACCGGGGAGCTGTTTTTT
TRBD1 | TRBJ2-5 | TRBV5-1 | many | CASSPGTDYEETQYF | TGCGCCAGCAGCCCTGGGACAGACTATGAAGAGACCCAGTACTTC
TRBD1 | TRBJ1-2 | TRBV7-9 | few | CASSLTEQGDYGYTF | TGTGCCAGCAGCTTAACGGAACAGGGGGACTATGGCTACACCTTC
NA | TRBJ1-4 | TRBV9 | many | CASSFGRGGEKLFF | TGTGCCAGCAGCTTTGGACGGGGTGGAGAAAAACTGTTTTTT
NA | TRBJ1-5 | TRBV20-1 | few | CSARIRVLQPQHF | TGCAGTGCTAGGATCAGGGTTTTACAGCCCCAGCATTTT
NA | TRBJ2-3 | TRBV27 | NA | CASKALRQTDTQYF | TGTGCCAGCAAAGCCTTACGACAGACAGATACGCAGTATTTT
NA | TRBJ2-3 | TRBV7-8 | many | CASSLGRFGATDTQYF | TGTGCCAGCAGCTTAGGCCGTTTCGGGGCCACAGATACGCAGTATTTT
TRBD2 | TRBJ2-2 | TRBV5-1 | NA | CASSFTSGANTGELFF | TGCGCCAGCAGCTTTACTAGCGGGGCGAACACCGGGGAGCTGTTTTTT
NA | TRBJ1-1 | TRBV5-1 | many | CASSASFVVDTEAFF | TGCGCCAGCAGCGCATCATTCGTGGTAGACACTGAAGCTTTCTTT
NA | TRBJ1-4 | TRBV10-3 | NA | CAIRGGDEKLFF | TGTGCCATTCGCGGAGGTGATGAAAAACTGTTTTTT
NA | TRBJ2-3 | TRBV20-1 | few | CSARGGGTDTQYF | TGCAGTGCTAGAGGCGGAGGAACAGATACGCAGTATTTT